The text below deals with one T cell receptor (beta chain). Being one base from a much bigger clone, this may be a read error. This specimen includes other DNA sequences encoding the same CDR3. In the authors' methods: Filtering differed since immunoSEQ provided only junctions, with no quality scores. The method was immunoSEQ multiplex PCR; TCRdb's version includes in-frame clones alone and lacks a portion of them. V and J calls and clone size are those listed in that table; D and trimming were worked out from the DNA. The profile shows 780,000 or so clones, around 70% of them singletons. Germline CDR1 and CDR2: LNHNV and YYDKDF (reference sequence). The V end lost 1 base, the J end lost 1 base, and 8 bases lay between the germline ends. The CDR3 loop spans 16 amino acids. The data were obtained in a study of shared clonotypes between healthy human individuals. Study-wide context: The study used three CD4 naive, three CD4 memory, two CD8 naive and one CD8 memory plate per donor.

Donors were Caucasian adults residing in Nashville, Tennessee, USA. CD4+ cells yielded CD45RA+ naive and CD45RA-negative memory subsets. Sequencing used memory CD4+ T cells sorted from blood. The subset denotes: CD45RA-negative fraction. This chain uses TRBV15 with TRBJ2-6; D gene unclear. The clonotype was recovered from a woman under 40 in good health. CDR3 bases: TGTGCCACCAGCAGAGGGGATGGTTCTGGGGCCAACGTCCTGACTTTC. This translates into CATSRGDGSGANVLTF.